What follows describes a single T cell receptor beta chain. J was trimmed by 6 bases and V by 4 bases; bases with no gene match: 6. The CDR3 is 13 residues long. Germline-derived CDR1 and CDR2 are SQVTM and ANQGSEA. This entry comes from a study of blood T cell repertoires in COVID-19. Study-level background: Samples of COVID-19 (acute and convalescent) were obtained from the United States, Italy and Spain. Nucleic acid was either cDNA or gDNA, and it came from T cells, B-cell-depleted T cells, or PBMCs.

Original processing methods: Amplification from reference gene primers served as the basis for estimated nucleated cell counts. The method was immunoSEQ multiplex PCR; TCRdb's version includes in-frame clones alone and lacks a portion of them. D and trimming were read from the DNA, whereas the V and J calls and clone size are those reported in that table. The table shows under 300,000 clones, with roughly 86% occurring only once. This chain links TRBV29-1 with TRBJ2-3; TRBD1 matches at 8 bases. The receptor was isolated from a woman in her 70s with active or convalescent COVID-19. Sequenced input: peripheral blood. In DNA form, the CDR3 reads TGCAGCGTTGGGACAGGGCAAGTTGATACGCAGTATTTT. It encodes CSVGTGQVDTQYF.